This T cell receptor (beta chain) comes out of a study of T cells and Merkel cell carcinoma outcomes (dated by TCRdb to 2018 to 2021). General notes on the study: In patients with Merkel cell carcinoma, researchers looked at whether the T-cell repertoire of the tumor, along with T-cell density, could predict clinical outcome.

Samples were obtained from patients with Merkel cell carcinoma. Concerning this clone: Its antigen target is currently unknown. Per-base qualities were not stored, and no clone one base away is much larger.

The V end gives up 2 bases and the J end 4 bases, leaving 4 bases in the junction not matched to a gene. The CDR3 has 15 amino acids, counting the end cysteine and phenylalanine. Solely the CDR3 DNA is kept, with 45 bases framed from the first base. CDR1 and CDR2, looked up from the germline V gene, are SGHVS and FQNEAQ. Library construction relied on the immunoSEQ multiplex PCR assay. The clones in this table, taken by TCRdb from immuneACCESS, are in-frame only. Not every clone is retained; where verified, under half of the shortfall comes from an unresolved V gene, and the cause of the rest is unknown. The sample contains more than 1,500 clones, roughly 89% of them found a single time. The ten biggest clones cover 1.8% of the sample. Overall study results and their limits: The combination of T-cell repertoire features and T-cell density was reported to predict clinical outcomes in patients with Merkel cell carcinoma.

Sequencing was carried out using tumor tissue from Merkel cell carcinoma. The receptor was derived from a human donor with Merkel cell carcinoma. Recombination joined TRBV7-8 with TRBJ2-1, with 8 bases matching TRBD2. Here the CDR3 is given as CASSLRREGYNEQFF. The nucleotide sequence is TGTGCCAGCAGCTTAAGACGGGAGGGATACAATGAGCAGTTCTTC.